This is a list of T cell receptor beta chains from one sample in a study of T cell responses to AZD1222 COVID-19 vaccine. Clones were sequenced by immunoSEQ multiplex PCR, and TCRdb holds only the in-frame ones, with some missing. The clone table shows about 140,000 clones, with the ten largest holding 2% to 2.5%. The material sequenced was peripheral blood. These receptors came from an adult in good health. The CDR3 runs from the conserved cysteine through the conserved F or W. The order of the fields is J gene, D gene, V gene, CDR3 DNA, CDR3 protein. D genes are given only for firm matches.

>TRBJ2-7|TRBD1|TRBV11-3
TGTGCCAGCAGCTTCGGGGGACAGGGGTACGAGCAGTACTTC
CASSFGGQGYEQYF
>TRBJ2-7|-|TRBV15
TGTGCCACCAGCACAGACTACGAGTCCTACGAGCAGTACTTC
CATSTDYESYEQYF
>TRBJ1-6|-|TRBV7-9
TGTGCCAGCAACTCACAGGGTCCGGATTCACCCCTCCACTTT
CASNSQGPDSPLHF
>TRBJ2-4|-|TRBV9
TGTGCCAGCAGCGTAGATCACAGGGCTGGGGGAAACATTCAGTACTTC
CASSVDHRAGGNIQYF
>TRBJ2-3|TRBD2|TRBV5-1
TGCGCCAGCACCGGGCGAGGACTAGCTACAGATACGCAGTATTTT
CASTGRGLATDTQYF
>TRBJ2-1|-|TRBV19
TGTGCCAGTAGTATAGCCGAGATGTCTTATGAGCAGTTCTTC
CASSIAEMSYEQFF
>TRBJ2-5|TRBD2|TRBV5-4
TGTGCCAGCAGCGCGGGACTAACCCAAGAGACCCAGTACTTC
CASSAGLTQETQYF
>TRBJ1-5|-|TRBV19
TGTGCCAGTAGTATAGATCGGCCAGGGGAGTACCCCGCTCAGCCCCAGCATTTT
CASSIDRPGEYPAQPQHF
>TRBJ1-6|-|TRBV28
TGTGCCAGCAGTCCACCTCCGGTAGGGGCAGATGATAATTCACCCCTCCACTTT
CASSPPPVGADDNSPLHF
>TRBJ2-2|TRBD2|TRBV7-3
TGTGCCAGCAGCTCAGCCGGGGGACTAGGTCCCACCGGGGAGCTGTTTTTT
CASSSAGGLGPTGELFF
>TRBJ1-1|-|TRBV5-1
TGCGCCAGCAGCTTCCAGGGACACGAAGCTTTCTTT
CASSFQGHEAFF
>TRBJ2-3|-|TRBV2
TGTGCCAGTAGGGGGAGCACAGATACGCAGTATTTT
CASRGSTDTQYF
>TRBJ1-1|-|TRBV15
TGTGCCACCAGCAGAGACAGGGAGGGGACTGAAGCTTTCTTT
CATSRDREGTEAFF
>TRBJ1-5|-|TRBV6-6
TGTGCCAGCAGCAGGGCCTCTAGCAATCAGCCCCAGCATTTT
CASSRASSNQPQHF
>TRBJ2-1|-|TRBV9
TGTGCCAGCAGCCCTGTAGGTGCCTACAATGAGCAGTTCTTC
CASSPVGAYNEQFF
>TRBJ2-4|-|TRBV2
TGTGCCAGCGGGGGGGGCGGCGAGCCACTAGCCAAAAACATTCAGTACTTC
CASGGGGEPLAKNIQYF
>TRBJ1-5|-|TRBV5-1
TGCGCCAGCAGCTTGGATACCAATCAGCCCCAGCATTTT
CASSLDTNQPQHF
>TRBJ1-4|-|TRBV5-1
TGCGCCAGCAGCTTCCAGTCGGGGACTAATGAAAAACTGTTTTTT
CASSFQSGTNEKLFF
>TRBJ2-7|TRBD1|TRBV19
TGTGCCAGTAGCGGGATAGGGACAGGGGGAAACGAGCAGTACTTC
CASSGIGTGGNEQYF
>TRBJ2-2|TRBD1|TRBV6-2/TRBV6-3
TGTGCCAGCAGTTATTTAGGGGGCTGGACCGGGGAGCTGTTTTTT
CASSYLGGWTGELFF